This TCR beta chain originates from a study of shared clonotypes between healthy human individuals. Findings and limits, study-wide: Clonotype sharing levels among donors were expected to vary with sequencing depth.

Trimming at V came to 6 bases and at J to 1 base, leaving 5 bases not matched to a gene. Germline values: CDR1 LNHDA, CDR2 SQIVND (reference sequence). This CDR3 has 14 amino acids. As to this clone: The target antigen is unknown.

For each subset, genomic DNA was distributed in equal portions over several immunoSEQ plates. Profiled with immunoSEQ multiplex PCR; TCRdb holds only in-frame clones, not every one. The repertoire holds around 500,000 clones, with around 85% as singletons. The donors, all of them Caucasian adults, lived in Nashville, Tennessee. The origin of this receptor is a woman between 40 and 50 years old in good health. Some clones in this sample may be carry-over from other donors' samples. The chain uses TRBV19 and TRBJ2-5; TRBD1 matches at 7 bases. Sequencing input: PBMCs. The CDR3 region has the DNA TGTGCCAGTAGCCCCGACAGGGCCCAAGAGACCCAGTACTTC. It codes for CASSPDRAQETQYF.